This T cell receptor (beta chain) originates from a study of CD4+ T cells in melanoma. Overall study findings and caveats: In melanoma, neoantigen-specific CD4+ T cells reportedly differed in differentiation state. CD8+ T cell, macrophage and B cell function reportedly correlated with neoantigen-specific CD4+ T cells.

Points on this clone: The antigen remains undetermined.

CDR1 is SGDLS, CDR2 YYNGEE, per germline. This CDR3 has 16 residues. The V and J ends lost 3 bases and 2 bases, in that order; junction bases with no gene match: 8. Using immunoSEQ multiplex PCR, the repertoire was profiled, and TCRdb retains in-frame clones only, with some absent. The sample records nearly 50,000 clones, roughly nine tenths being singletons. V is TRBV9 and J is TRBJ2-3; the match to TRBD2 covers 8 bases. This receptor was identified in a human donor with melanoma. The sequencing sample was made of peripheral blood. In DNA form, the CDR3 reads TGTGCCAGCAGCGGTAGCGGGGCCCCTTCCACAGATACGCAGTATTTT. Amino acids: CASSGSGAPSTDTQYF. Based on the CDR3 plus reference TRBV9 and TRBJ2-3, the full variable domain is DSGVTQTPKHLITATGQRVTLRCSPRSGDLSVYWYQQSLDQGLQFLIQYYNGEERAKGNILERFSAQQFPDLHSELNLSSLELGDSALYFCASSGSGAPSTDTQYFGPGTRLTVL.